Below are 26 T cell receptor beta chains sequenced from a single sample in a study of blood T cell repertoires in COVID-19. This table comes from immunoSEQ multiplex PCR, and its TCRdb copy is limited to in-frame clones, with some not included. The top ten hold roughly 3% of the sample, which has some 200,000 clones, more than 65% seen once. Sequencing used peripheral blood. The receptors derive from a woman aged 25-40 years who had recovered from COVID-19.

V is TRBV3-1 (or the pseudogene TRBV3-2) and J is TRBJ2-5, with TRBD2 matching over 8 bases. V gave up 4 bases and J gave up 5 bases; unmatched junction bases: 12. Germline V gene sequence: CDR1 LGHDT, CDR2 YNNKEL (reference sequence). The CDR3 totals 16 residues. DNA for the CDR3: TGTGCCAGCAGCCCCCGACTAGCGTCCCGGGGGGAGACCCAGTACTTC. This translates into CASSPRLASRGETQYF.

Turning to this clone: In the same sample, other DNA sequences code for this CDR3. This chain connects TRBV5-1 to TRBJ1-1; possible D gene TRBD1, 6 bases. Deletions cut 0 bases from V and 0 bases from J, with 9 bases between. The CDR3 contains 15 residues. Looked up from germline, CDR1 is SGHRS and CDR2 is YFSETQ. The CDR3, as DNA: TGCGCCAGCAGCTTGGGAACAGGGATGAACACTGAAGCTTTCTTT. Its protein is CASSLGTGMNTEAFF.

V usage is TRBV10-3 and J usage is TRBJ1-2, with 7 bases lining up with TRBD1. This CDR3 is built from 14 residues. After removal of 11 bases from V and 5 bases from J, the junction contained 14 bases not matched to a gene. From germline, CDR1 is ENHRY and CDR2 SYGVKD. The CDR3 loop reads CAATRDGTAYGYTF. CDR3 bases: TGTGCCGCGACTAGAGACGGGACAGCTTATGGCTACACCTTC.

J is TRBJ1-6 and V is TRBV3-1 (or the pseudogene TRBV3-2), with D unresolved. This CDR3 is built from 21 residues. With 0 bases removed from V and 0 bases from J, the gap between germline ends came to 21 bases. Germline values: CDR1 LGHDT, CDR2 YNNKEL (reference sequence). Here the CDR3 reads CASSQDITEPLLSSYNSPLHF. For the CDR3, the DNA is TGTGCCAGCAGCCAAGACATTACAGAACCGCTGTTGAGCTCCTATAATTCACCCCTCCACTTT.

V gene TRBV12-5 combines with J gene TRBJ2-7; 10 bases are shared with TRBD2. With 6 bases clipped from V and 5 bases from J, the junction kept 7 bases outside the gene matches. Germline loops: CDR1 LGHNT, CDR2 FRNRAP. This CDR3 has 14 amino acids. The CDR3, as DNA: TGTGCTAGTGGCTCACTAGCGGGATTCGACGAGCAGTACTTC. Translated: CASGSLAGFDEQYF.

The chain carries TRBV6-6 and TRBJ1-2; D perhaps matches TRBD1 (6 bases). The CDR3 has 16 residues. Germline V lookup: CDR1 MNHNY, CDR2 SVGAGI (reference sequence). V lost 0 bases, J lost 0 bases, and 11 bases lay in between. CDR3 DNA sequence: TGTGCCAGCAGTTACTCGTCAGGGGCCCCTAACTATGGCTACACCTTC. It encodes CASSYSSGAPNYGYTF.

The chain has TRBV30 and TRBJ2-1, with 14 bases that match TRBD2. With 2 bases clipped from V and 9 bases from J, the junction kept 9 bases outside the gene matches. This CDR3 comprises 16 residues. The germline V gene encodes CDR1 GTSNPN and CDR2 SVGIG (reference sequence). CDR3 sequence reads: CAWSLRLAGGPGEQFF. The CDR3 DNA reads as TGTGCCTGGAGTCTAAGACTAGCGGGAGGGCCGGGTGAGCAGTTCTTC.

The chain employs TRBV10-2 and TRBJ1-4; perhaps TRBD1 as D (5 bases). Germline loops: CDR1 WSHSY, CDR2 SAAADI. CDR3 length: 12 residues. V lost 7 bases and J lost 7, with 10 bases in between. CDR3 nucleotides: TGCGCCAGCACCAGGGTGGGTGAAAAACTGTTTTTT. Amino acids: CASTRVGEKLFF.

This clone came up once. The same CDR3 can be traced to other DNA sequences in this sample. The rearrangement joins TRBV6-5 to TRBJ1-1; weak D call: TRBD1 (6 bases). This CDR3 has 13 residues. Germline V gene sequence: CDR1 MNHEY, CDR2 SVGAGI. The germline V and J ends were trimmed by 11 bases and 2 bases, with 15 bases remaining between them. CDR3 DNA sequence: TGTGCCGGACAGACGGGGGGCAACACTGAAGCTTTCTTT. This codes for CAGQTGGNTEAFF.

The table lists this clone with a count of one. The V call is TRBV9, the J call TRBJ2-3; tentative D call: TRBD2 (7 bases). Germline CDR1 SGDLS, CDR2 YYNGEE. The CDR3 spans 19 residues. Trimming stripped 5 bases from V and 1 base from J, with 26 bases between. DNA for the CDR3: TGTGCCAGCAGTCTATCCTTGGGACGGGGAGGGGGTCGCACAGATACGCAGTATTTT. It yields the protein CASSLSLGRGGGRTDTQYF.

The rearrangement uses TRBV14 and TRBJ2-2, with a weak D call TRBD1 (5 bases). CDR3 length: 16 residues. The V gene lost 3 bases and the J gene lost 3 bases, with 14 bases spanning the gap. Per the germline V gene, CDR1 is SGHDN and CDR2 is FVKESK. The CDR3 DNA reads as TGTGCCAGCAGCCACCGTCTTGGACAAGACACCGGGGAGCTGTTTTTT. Its translation: CASSHRLGQDTGELFF.

This chain uses TRBV29-1 with TRBJ1-3; no reliable D call. This CDR3 has 14 residues. The V end lost 3 bases, the J end lost 4 bases, and 13 bases lay between the germline ends. Germline values: CDR1 SQVTM, CDR2 ANQGSEA. The CDR3 region is CSVDREPGGNTIYF. For the CDR3, the DNA is TGCAGCGTTGACCGGGAACCCGGGGGAAACACCATATATTTT.

The gene calls are TRBV28 and TRBJ2-7; D is unresolved. Germline values: CDR1 MDHEN, CDR2 SYDVKM. Trimming pared 4 bases from V and 6 bases from J, leaving 7 bases between. CDR3 length equals 11 residues. This CDR3 reads CASSSLGEQYF. CDR3 DNA: TGTGCCAGCAGTTCTCTAGGCGAGCAGTACTTC. The complete variable domain, with remaining parts taken from reference TRBV28 and TRBJ2-7, reads DVKVTQSSRYLVKRTGEKVFLECVQDMDHENMFWYRQDPGLGLRLIYFSYDVKMKEKGDIPEGYSVSREKKERFSLILESASTNQTSMYLCASSSLGEQYFGPGTRLTVT.

On this clone itself: The sample holds other DNA sequences that translate to the same CDR3. The chain has TRBV5-1 and TRBJ1-1; no firm D call. The CDR3 is made up of 11 amino acids. Germline V gene lookup returns CDR1 SGHRS and CDR2 YFSETQ. Trimming cost V 2 bases and J 8 bases, with 7 bases left between them. The CDR3 protein is CASSLGGEAFF. The CDR3 DNA follows: TGCGCCAGCAGCTTAGGAGGGGAAGCTTTCTTT.

The rearrangement uses TRBV6-5 and TRBJ1-2; 7 nucleotides line up with TRBD1. J gave up 7 bases and V 6 bases, and 8 bases lay outside the gene matches. This CDR3 comprises 13 residues. Germline assignment: CDR1 MNHEY and CDR2 SVGAGI. The CDR3 coding sequence is TGTGCCAGCAGGGGACAGTTCGATGGTGGCTACACCTTC. Translating it yields CASRGQFDGGYTF.

This clone was detected once. Here the CDR3 reads CASSDSPSGRGEQFF. DNA for the CDR3: TGTGCCAGCAGTGACTCGCCTAGCGGGAGAGGTGAGCAGTTCTTC. This chain uses TRBV6-4 with TRBJ2-1, with 10 bases matching TRBD2. Germline V gene lookup returns CDR1 MRHNA and CDR2 SNTAGT. CDR3 length: 15 amino acids. V lost 0 bases and J lost 9; bases outside the gene matches: 5.

V gene TRBV2 combines with J gene TRBJ2-5, with 12 bases aligning to TRBD1. V was clipped by 10 bases and J by 3 bases; unmatched bases: 6. From germline, CDR1 is SNHLY and CDR2 FYNNEI. There are 14 residues in the CDR3. Here the CDR3 reads CATSGTGGEETQYF. For the CDR3, the DNA is TGTGCCACCTCGGGGACAGGGGGCGAAGAGACCCAGTACTTC.

The J gene is TRBJ2-5, the V gene TRBV11-2, with D maybe TRBD2 (6 bases). The V gene's germline CDR1 is SGHAT and CDR2 FQNNGV. Deletions cut 1 base from V and 5 bases from J, with 17 bases between. The CDR3 is 16 residues long. This CDR3 is CASSLAFRREVETQYF. In DNA, the CDR3 is TGTGCCAGCAGCTTAGCGTTCAGGAGGGAGGTGGAGACCCAGTACTTC.

This rearrangement joins TRBV7-8 to TRBJ1-5; TRBD1 matches at 12 bases. Germline values: CDR1 SGHVS, CDR2 FQNEAQ. V lost 1 base to trimming and J lost 3 bases; unmatched junction nucleotides: 4. The CDR3 runs 17 residues. The CDR3 spells CASSLDPGQGANQPQHF. DNA of the CDR3: TGTGCCAGCAGCTTAGACCCGGGACAGGGGGCCAATCAGCCCCAGCATTTT.

The chain combines TRBV19 with TRBJ1-5; D is unclear. Germline CDR1 LNHDA, CDR2 SQIVND (reference sequence). V gave up 7 bases and J gave up 8 bases, with 21 bases separating them. This CDR3 spans 15 amino acids. The CDR3 sequence: CASTSGVHGVKPQHF. The CDR3 DNA sequence: TGTGCCAGTACCTCAGGTGTCCACGGGGTCAAGCCCCAGCATTTT.

The chain recombines TRBV19 with TRBJ2-6; maybe TRBD1 (5 bases). This CDR3 is 16 amino acids long. CDR1 is LNHDA, CDR2 SQIVND, per germline (reference sequence). V was clipped by 10 bases and J by 2 bases, with 18 bases between them. CDR3: CATGLEFRAGANVLTF. The CDR3 coding sequence is TGTGCCACCGGCTTGGAGTTCAGGGCTGGGGCCAACGTCCTGACTTTC.

J is TRBJ2-2 and V is TRBV27, with D possibly matching TRBD1 (5 bases). The germline V gene has CDR1 MNHEY and CDR2 SMNVEV (reference sequence). CDR3 length: 18 residues. Trimming cost V 6 bases and J 6 bases, with 26 bases left between them. CDR3 sequence: CASRGQLTFSGFPGELFF. The CDR3, as DNA: TGTGCCAGCAGGGGGCAGTTAACCTTCTCAGGTTTTCCCGGGGAGCTGTTTTTT.

The gene calls are TRBV25-1 and TRBJ2-1; the D gene is possibly TRBD2 (6 bases). In germline, CDR1 is MGHDK, CDR2 SYGVNS. The CDR3 spans 16 residues. V was trimmed by 4 bases and J by 4 bases, leaving 17 bases between them. The CDR3 sequence: CASSGNLAWIYNEQFF. In nucleotides, the CDR3 is TGTGCCAGCAGTGGAAATCTAGCGTGGATATACAATGAGCAGTTCTTC. Full variable domain (remainder filled in from reference TRBV25-1 and TRBJ2-1): EADIYQTPRYLVIGTGKKITLECSQTMGHDKMYWYQQDPGMELHLIHYSYGVNSTEKGDLSSESTVSRIRTEHFPLTLESARPSHTSQYLCASSGNLAWIYNEQFFGPGTRLTVL.

The chain joins TRBV28 to TRBJ1-1; 7 bases are shared with TRBD1. Germline trimming cut 2 bases from V and 1 base from J; bases unmatched to any gene: 1. There are 14 residues in the CDR3. Germline lookup yields CDR1 MDHEN and CDR2 SYDVKM. The CDR3 DNA reads TGTGCCAGCAGTTTACGACAGGGGAACACTGAAGCTTTCTTT. Encoded protein: CASSLRQGNTEAFF.

The V gene is TRBV27, the J gene TRBJ2-3, with 14 bases identical to TRBD2. The V segment lost 3 bases and the J segment 4 bases; nucleotides outside the gene matches: 9. CDR1 and CDR2 (germline): MNHEY, SMNVEV (reference sequence). The CDR3 sequence is 18 residues long. The CDR3 loop is CASSFAKTSGRVADTQYF. The CDR3 nucleotides read TGTGCCAGCAGTTTCGCAAAGACTAGCGGGAGGGTAGCAGATACGCAGTATTTT.

There are many counts of this clone. This rearrangement joins TRBV11-2 to TRBJ1-1; 8 bases agree with TRBD1. CDR3 size: 14 residues. CDR1 SGHAT and CDR2 FQNNGV come from the germline V gene. V lost 3 bases and J lost 6; bases outside the gene matches: 6. The CDR3 region has the DNA TGTGCCAGCAGCTTGTGGCAGGGGGCTGCTGAAGCTTTCTTT. The encoded protein is CASSLWQGAAEAFF. The whole variable domain, remainder taken from reference TRBV11-2 and TRBJ1-1, is EAGVAQSPRYKIIEKRQSVAFWCNPISGHATLYWYQQILGQGPKLLIQFQNNGVVDDSQLPKDRFSAERLKGVDSTLKIQPAKLEDSAVYLCASSLWQGAAEAFFGQGTRLTVV.